The 26 T cell receptor beta chains below come from one sample, sequenced in a study of blood T cell dynamics during melanoma immunotherapy. TCRdb's copy holds only in-frame clones and misses some; the assay was immunoSEQ multiplex PCR. The sample consists of roughly 10,000 clones, about 88% of them appearing once. The time point was: pre-treatment baseline. The sequencing used blood, collected from a patient treated with checkpoint blockade. Source of these receptors: a human donor with melanoma.

This sequence joins TRBV11-1 and TRBJ1-6, with D unresolved. Germline CDR1 and CDR2: SGHAT and FQDESV (reference sequence). This CDR3 contains 15 residues. The V and J ends lost 0 bases and 7 bases respectively, with 10 bases between them. The CDR3 bases are TGTGCCAGCAGCTTAGCGGATCGGAAGAATTCACCCCTCCACTTT. Amino acid sequence: CASSLADRKNSPLHF. Filled out from reference TRBV11-1 and TRBJ1-6, the complete variable domain reads EAEVAQSPRYKITEKSQAVAFWCDPISGHATLYWYRQILGQGPELLVQFQDESVVDDSQLPKDRFSAERLKGVDSTLKIQPAELGDSAMYLCASSLADRKNSPLHFGNGTRLTVT.

The rearrangement links TRBV2 to TRBJ2-7; 11 bases align to TRBD1. Losses at the gene ends were 5 bases for V and 2 bases for J; bases not matched to a gene: 8. The CDR3 is made up of 16 amino acids. Germline CDR1 SNHLY, CDR2 FYNNEI. Here the CDR3 DNA reads TGTGCCAGCAGTTTAGCAGGGGGACAGGGGGCCTACGAGCAGTACTTC. Encoded protein: CASSLAGGQGAYEQYF.

The chain uses TRBV5-6 and TRBJ1-4; 9 nucleotides line up with TRBD1. V gave up 5 bases and J gave up 7 bases; unmatched junction bases: 9. Germline V gene sequence: CDR1 SGHDT, CDR2 YYEEEE. This CDR3 has 15 amino acids. CDR3 protein: CASSQTTGGGEKLFF. The CDR3 DNA is TGTGCCAGCAGTCAAACGACAGGGGGAGGTGAAAAACTGTTTTTT.

This sequence joins TRBV6-4 and TRBJ2-7; D is ambiguous. V dropped 10 bases and J dropped 3 bases, with 10 bases sitting between them. Per germline, CDR1 MRHNA and CDR2 SNTAGT. The CDR3 is made up of 11 amino acids. CDR3 nucleotide sequence: TGTGCCACCCTAGGGTACTACGAGCAGTACGTC. It yields the protein CATLGYYEQYV.

This clone was recorded once. The gene calls are TRBV7-2 and TRBJ1-5; D unresolved. The V end was cut by 11 bases, the J end by 0 bases, with 14 bases between. CDR1 is SGHTA, CDR2 FQGNSA, per germline. CDR3 size: 14 residues. The CDR3 nucleotides read TGTGCCTCCGGGTCTGGATATAGCAATCAGCCCCAGCATTTT. Its protein product is CASGSGYSNQPQHF.

V usage is TRBV5-1 and J usage is TRBJ2-1; D gene unclear. The germline V gene has CDR1 SGHRS and CDR2 YFSETQ. The CDR3 has 13 residues. V gave up 4 bases and J gave up 0 bases, with 5 bases separating them. The CDR3 DNA is TGCGCCAGCAGCCTGGACTCCTACAATGAGCAGTTCTTC. Its protein is CASSLDSYNEQFF.

The rearrangement links TRBV7-8 to TRBJ1-1, with 7 bases fitting TRBD1. The CDR3 covers 15 residues. V dropped 5 bases and J dropped 1; count of bases not matched to a gene: 7. The germline CDR1 and CDR2 sequences are SGHVS and FQNEAQ. The CDR3 DNA sequence: TGTGCCAGCAGCCCCAGACAGGGTTGGAACACTGAAGCTTTCTTT. This translates into CASSPRQGWNTEAFF.

This clone was recorded a few times. The chain has TRBV30 and TRBJ1-1; the match to TRBD1 covers 12 bases. CDR3 size: 15 residues. With V trimmed by 3 bases and J by 4 bases, 6 bases remained unmatched. The germline V gene has CDR1 GTSNPN and CDR2 SVGIG (reference sequence). The CDR3 region has the DNA TGTGCCTGGAGCGGGACAGGGGGCACGGGCACTGAAGCTTTCTTT. Protein sequence: CAWSGTGGTGTEAFF.

V is TRBV5-1 and J is TRBJ2-3, with D tentatively TRBD1 (6 bases). The germline CDR1 and CDR2 sequences are SGHRS and YFSETQ. Trimming pared 0 bases from V and 0 bases from J, leaving 17 bases between. The CDR3 extends over 18 amino acids. CDR3 bases: TGCGCCAGCAGCTTGGGTGAGGGGACATTTTCTAGCACAGATACGCAGTATTTT. It yields the protein CASSLGEGTFSSTDTQYF.

The chain is built from TRBV30 and TRBJ2-2; 9 bases agree with TRBD1. This CDR3 contains 14 residues. The germline V gene encodes CDR1 GTSNPN and CDR2 SVGIG (reference sequence). The V and J ends lost 3 bases and 5 bases, in that order; junction bases with no gene match: 4. CDR3 amino acids: CAWRQGARTGELFF. The CDR3 DNA follows: TGTGCCTGGAGACAGGGGGCGCGAACCGGGGAGCTGTTTTTT.

The chain couples TRBV7-3 to TRBJ2-1, with 12 bases that match TRBD2. The CDR3 covers 15 residues. V gave up 5 bases and J gave up 10 bases; unmatched junction bases: 9. Per germline, CDR1 SGHTA and CDR2 FQGTGA. The CDR3 sequence is CASSLSGTSGLEQFF. CDR3 DNA sequence: TGTGCCAGCAGCCTCTCCGGGACTAGCGGGCTGGAGCAGTTCTTC.

This clone was found once. This chain connects TRBV7-9 to TRBJ2-2, with a possible D match to TRBD1 (6 bases). This CDR3 contains 15 residues. Trimming shortened V by 3 bases and J by 5 bases, and 13 bases separated the two germline ends. The germline V gene encodes CDR1 SEHNR and CDR2 FQNEAQ (reference sequence). This CDR3 is CASSLTGTTTGELFF. DNA for the CDR3: TGTGCCAGCAGCTTGACCGGGACAACAACCGGGGAGCTGTTTTTT. Full variable domain (missing parts from reference TRBV7-9 and TRBJ2-2): DTGVSQNPRHKITKRGQNVTFRCDPISEHNRLYWYRQTLGQGPEFLTYFQNEAQLEKSRLLSDRFSAERPKGSFSTLEIQRTEQGDSAMYLCASSLTGTTTGELFFGEGSRLTVL.

The chain is built from TRBV12-5 and TRBJ1-1; TRBD1 matches 9 bases. Germline V lookup: CDR1 LGHNT, CDR2 FRNRAP. The CDR3 is made up of 15 amino acids. After removal of 6 bases from V and 4 bases from J, the junction contained 9 bases not matched to a gene. CDR3 bases: TGTGCTAGTGGCCCGGACAGGGGCTCGTTCACTGAAGCTTTCTTT. Its translation: CASGPDRGSFTEAFF.

The genes are TRBV5-1 and TRBJ1-1; 8 bases map to TRBD1. V shed 4 bases and J 7 bases; nucleotides not matched to a gene: 9. CDR1 SGHRS and CDR2 YFSETQ come from the germline V gene. This CDR3 spans 14 amino acids. CDR3 coding DNA: TGCGCCAGCAGCGATCCAGGGGGCGCGGGTGAAGCTTTCTTT. Amino acids: CASSDPGGAGEAFF.

This chain joins TRBV7-9 and TRBJ1-2; no clear D. Trimming stripped 5 bases from V and 7 bases from J, with 17 bases between. From germline, CDR1 is SEHNR and CDR2 FQNEAQ (reference sequence). The CDR3 has 14 residues. This chain's CDR3 is CASSVSRESGGYTF. CDR3 DNA sequence: TGTGCCAGCAGCGTTTCTCGGGAGTCGGGTGGCTACACCTTC.

The chain combines TRBV5-1 with TRBJ1-1; the match to TRBD1 covers 9 bases. Trimming cost V 4 bases and J 10 bases; bases outside gene matches: 5. The CDR3 totals 12 residues. Germline V gene sequence: CDR1 SGHRS, CDR2 YFSETQ. The DNA for the CDR3 is TGCGCCAGCAGCCTGGGACAGGGTGCAGCTTTCTTT. Amino acids: CASSLGQGAAFF.

The gene calls are TRBV7-9 and TRBJ1-1, with D perhaps TRBD1 (5 bases). CDR1 SEHNR and CDR2 FQNEAQ come from the germline V gene (reference sequence). The CDR3 has 12 residues. The V end was cut by 7 bases, the J end by 11 bases, with 17 bases between. In DNA, the CDR3 is TGTGCCAGCACCATTGGGGCATTGGGGGCTTTCTTT. Translation: CASTIGALGAFF.

This clone was observed a few times. This chain connects TRBV30 to TRBJ1-6; no firm D call. Germline assignment: CDR1 GTSNPN and CDR2 SVGIG (reference sequence). The length of the CDR3 is 11 residues. V was shortened by 2 bases and J by 14 bases, with 10 bases between the two germline ends. CDR3 coding DNA: TGTGCCTGGAGTATGACCTGGTCCCTCCACTTT. Translating it yields CAWSMTWSLHF.

This chain connects TRBV2 to TRBJ2-7, with unresolved D. Germline V CDR1 and CDR2: SNHLY, FYNNEI. V shed 1 base and J shed 3 bases, with 7 bases lying between them. The CDR3 consists of 13 residues. This CDR3 reads CASSEGARYEQYF. As DNA, the CDR3 is TGTGCCAGCAGTGAAGGGGCACGCTACGAGCAGTACTTC.

This clone was seen only a few times. The rearrangement joins TRBV7-9 to TRBJ1-1; D gene unclear. V gave up 7 bases and J gave up 1 base, with 16 bases separating them. CDR1 is SEHNR and CDR2 is FQNEAQ in the germline V gene (reference sequence). This CDR3 has 15 residues. The CDR3 sequence: CASTPDARTNTEAFF. CDR3 DNA: TGTGCCAGCACCCCGGACGCTAGGACGAACACTGAAGCTTTCTTT.

The chain carries TRBV19 and TRBJ2-2; 10 positions match TRBD1. The V and J ends lost 8 bases and 4 bases, in that order; junction bases with no gene match: 7. Per the germline V gene, CDR1 is LNHDA and CDR2 is SQIVND (reference sequence). The CDR3 contains 15 residues. The DNA of the CDR3 is TGTGCCAGTGGAGGACAGGGGGGTATCACCGGGGAGCTGTTTTTT. The encoded protein is CASGGQGGITGELFF. The full variable domain, in which reference TRBV19 and TRBJ2-2 provide the parts outside the CDR3, is DGGITQSPKYLFRKEGQNVTLSCEQNLNHDAMYWYRQDPGQGLRLIYYSQIVNDFQKGDIAEGYSVSREKKESFPLTVTSAQKNPTAFYLCASGGQGGITGELFFGEGSRLTVL.

The chain is built from TRBV2 and TRBJ1-2; TRBD1 might be the D (5 bases). This CDR3 spans 12 amino acids. CDR1 and CDR2 (germline): SNHLY, FYNNEI. Trimming stripped 7 bases from V and 4 bases from J, with 10 bases between. CDR3 in amino acids: CASNPGIYGYTF. CDR3 in DNA: TGTGCCAGCAACCCAGGGATCTATGGCTACACCTTC.

The gene calls are TRBV29-1 and TRBJ1-2, with 7 bases lining up with TRBD1. Germline values: CDR1 SQVTM, CDR2 ANQGSEA. CDR3 length equals 16 residues. V shed 0 bases and J 5 bases; nucleotides not matched to a gene: 12. The CDR3 bases are TGCAGCGTTGAAGATGAGGGGGCGGAATCGCGATATGGCTACACCTTC. Its translation: CSVEDEGAESRYGYTF.

This chain joins TRBV11-2 and TRBJ1-2, with TRBD1 matching 9 bases. CDR1 is SGHAT and CDR2 is FQNNGV in the germline V gene. With 0 bases clipped from V and 3 bases from J, the junction kept 5 bases outside the gene matches. The CDR3 consists of 16 residues. This chain's CDR3 is CASSLDPQGAYYGYTF. In DNA, the CDR3 is TGTGCCAGCAGCTTAGACCCACAGGGGGCTTACTATGGCTACACCTTC. Combining the CDR3 with reference TRBV11-2 and TRBJ1-2 gives the whole variable domain EAGVAQSPRYKIIEKRQSVAFWCNPISGHATLYWYQQILGQGPKLLIQFQNNGVVDDSQLPKDRFSAERLKGVDSTLKIQPAKLEDSAVYLCASSLDPQGAYYGYTFGSGTRLTVV.

The chain employs TRBV6-5 and TRBJ1-1; D call uncertain. The CDR3 totals 11 residues. V lost 7 bases to trimming and J lost 1 base, with 4 bases between them. Germline CDR1 and CDR2: MNHEY and SVGAGI. The CDR3 DNA reads as TGTGCCAGCACCGGGAACACTGAAGCTTTCTTT. Translated, it gives CASTGNTEAFF.

The chain links TRBV5-6 to TRBJ2-1; 10 bases agree with TRBD2. Germline trimming cut 4 bases from V and 7 bases from J; bases unmatched to any gene: 8. From germline, CDR1 is SGHDT and CDR2 YYEEEE. The CDR3 has 15 residues. The CDR3 loop is CASSRGILAGNEQFF. The CDR3, as DNA: TGTGCCAGCAGCCGTGGGATACTAGCGGGGAATGAGCAGTTCTTC.